This T cell receptor (beta chain) stems from a study of blood T cell repertoires in COVID-19. The overall study: From the United States, Italy and Spain came samples of acute and convalescent COVID-19. T cells, B-cell-depleted T cells, or PBMCs provided the cDNA or gDNA that served as material.

As handled by the study authors: From reference gene primer amplification, estimates of nucleated cell counts were derived. Sequencing was performed with immunoSEQ multiplex PCR; in TCRdb, only in-frame clones are kept and a portion is missing. From that table come the V and J calls and clone size; the DNA was used to work out D and trimming. This sample has around 1,400 clones; about 94% occur once, and the top ten carry about 2.2%. The specimen sequenced was peripheral blood. This TCR derives from a human donor in a cohort sampled during active COVID-19.

CDR3 coding DNA: TGTGCCATCAGGGCGGTAGGCGAAGATTTCTATGGCTACACCTTC. Encoded protein: CAIRAVGEDFYGYTF. The chain employs TRBV10-3 and TRBJ1-2; D unclear. This CDR3 has 15 residues. V lost 6 bases and J lost 4, with 18 bases in between. Looked up from germline, CDR1 is ENHRY and CDR2 is SYGVKD.